This TCR beta chain was profiled in a study of T-cell reconstitution after alpha-beta-depleted transplantation in children. This clonotype was seen more than once but under ten times. The CDR3 runs 12 residues. V was cut by 6 bases and J by 8 bases, with 13 bases left in between. Construction of the TCRbeta library involved unique molecular identifiers. TCRdb recomputed calls from the PCR reads with MiXCR, one row per CDR3 protein. The sample records roughly 590,000 distinct CDR3 sequences, around 17% being singletons. Specimen: PBMCs from the stem cell graft donor, collected from the stem cell graft. The origin of this receptor is a human donor who donated a stem cell graft to a child with acute myeloid leukemia. The chain combines TRBV12-3 or TRBV12-4 with TRBJ1-1; D perhaps matches TRBD1 (6 bases). The CDR3 sequence is CASRDSLQEAFF. CDR3 DNA sequence: TGTGCCAGCAGGGACAGTCTCCAAGAAGCTTTCTTT.